One T cell receptor (beta chain) is described in this entry. As yet, its antigen is unknown. The data originate from a study of beta chain features in type 1 diabetes. Study-wide results and limits: Patients with type 1 diabetes carried fewer insertions and had more deletions at their VDJ junctions. Moderate yet significant TCRB CDR3 shortening was seen in Type 1 diabetes patients in all four CD4+ subsets.

Reverse transcription of all isolated RNA meant that expressed TCRB transcripts were sequenced. The method was immunoSEQ multiplex PCR; TCRdb's version includes in-frame clones alone and lacks a portion of them. The sample carries some 370,000 clones, 9.6% recorded once. Germline CDR1 SGHRS, CDR2 YFSETQ. The CDR3 contains 15 residues. V shed 3 bases, J shed 1 base, and the junction held 6 bases outside the gene matches. The chain employs TRBV5-1 and TRBJ2-5; 7 bases fit TRBD2. Sequencing used central memory CD4+ T cells from blood. The sequence derives from a man between 25 and 39 years old with type 1 diabetes. The CDR3 here is CASSSSSGVQETQYF. The CDR3 DNA is TGCGCCAGCAGCTCCTCTAGCGGTGTCCAAGAGACCCAGTACTTC.